A selection of T cell receptor beta chains follows, all from one sample in a study of CD8 T cells in ankylosing spondylitis. A single record per CDR3 protein comes from TCRdb applying MiXCR to the 5' RACE reads. The sample lists over 100,000 distinct CDR3 sequences, 9.5% to 12% occurring once. The sequenced sample was blood, either unsorted or a sorted T cell fraction (not recorded which). These receptors all stem from a female donor with ankylosing spondylitis or in good health (not recorded which). Both conserved end residues are part of each CDR3. The D gene is left open where the match is weak. The size field is filled for only some rows; it gives once, few, many or a size class.

>NA|many|TRBV5-1|TRBJ1-2|15
TGCGCCAGCAGCTTGGTGTCCTCGACCGGAGATGGCTACACCTTC
CASSLVSSTGDGYTF
>NA|many|TRBV5-1|TRBJ2-1|16
TGCGCCAGCAGCTTGGTGGGAGGGGGGATTTACAATGAGCAGTTCTTC
CASSLVGGGIYNEQFF
>TRBD2|many|TRBV27|TRBJ2-7|18
TGTGCCAGCAGTTTATCGGGAGTCGGGGGGGGAAAAACCTACGAGCAGTACTTC
CASSLSGVGGGKTYEQYF
>TRBD1|many|TRBV7-2|TRBJ1-2|14
TGTGCCAGCAGCAAAGGGGGCAGGAACTATGGCTACACCTTC
CASSKGGRNYGYTF
>NA|medium-sized|TRBV5-1|TRBJ1-2|12
TGCGCCAGCCGGCAGGACGACTATGGCTACACCTTC
CASRQDDYGYTF
>NA|many|TRBV20-1|TRBJ1-6|13
TGCAGTGCCGCCCTCCCCGGGTTTTCACCCCTCCACTTT
CSAALPGFSPLHF
>NA|many|TRBV29-1|TRBJ2-2|15
TGCAGCGTTGAAGTCTTAGGGAAGATTGCCGGGGAGCTGTTTTTT
CSVEVLGKIAGELFF
>TRBD2|many|TRBV12-3/TRBV12-4|TRBJ2-1|16
TGTGCCAGCAGTTTATTTGGTACTAGCGCTATCGATGAGCAGTTCTTC
CASSLFGTSAIDEQFF
>NA|many|TRBV7-9|TRBJ1-1|14
TGTGCCAGCAGCTTATCACAAGGGGACACTGAAGCTTTCTTT
CASSLSQGDTEAFF
>TRBD1|many|TRBV5-1|TRBJ1-5|15
TGCGCCAGCAGCTTCCAGGGGGCGCGGGGTCAGCCCCAGCATTTT
CASSFQGARGQPQHF
>NA|many|TRBV28|TRBJ1-5|14
TGTGCCAGCAGTTTAAACGGGGCAAATCAGCCCCAGCATTTT
CASSLNGANQPQHF
>NA|many|TRBV9|TRBJ2-3|14
TGTGCCAGCAGAGCGGAGACGGGGGCAGATACGCAGTATTTT
CASRAETGADTQYF
>NA|many|TRBV28|TRBJ2-2|12
TGTGCCAGCAGTTTACTCACCGGGGAGCTGTTTTTT
CASSLLTGELFF
>TRBD1|many|TRBV20-1|TRBJ1-6|16
TGCAGTGCTAAGCTAGTCCGGGACAGATGGGAATCACCCCTCCACTTT
CSAKLVRDRWESPLHF
>TRBD1|many|TRBV19|TRBJ2-7|15
TGTGCCAGTAGTATTCGGGACAGTACTTCCTACGAGCAGTACTTC
CASSIRDSTSYEQYF
>NA|NA|TRBV5-5|TRBJ2-7|13
TGTGCCAGCAGCTTTCTTACACCCTACGAGCAGTACTTC
CASSFLTPYEQYF
>NA|many|TRBV28|TRBJ1-2|14
TGTGCCAGCCTCCAGGGGTATCGTACCTATGGCTACACCTTC
CASLQGYRTYGYTF
>NA|many|TRBV11-2|TRBJ1-3|17
TGTGCCAGCAGCTTAGATCCTGGAAGGGTTTCTGGAAACACCATATATTTT
CASSLDPGRVSGNTIYF
>NA|many|TRBV24-1|TRBJ1-2|15
TGTGCCACCAGTGATCCGCGACAGGCCCAGAAAGGCTACACCTTC
CATSDPRQAQKGYTF
>NA|many|TRBV10-3|TRBJ1-4|13
TGTGCCATCAGTGAGGGGAGGTACGAAAAACTGTTTTTT
CAISEGRYEKLFF
>TRBD2|many|TRBV24-1|TRBJ2-1|16
TGTGCCACCAGTGACACTAGCGGGGCCTCCTACAATGAGCAGTTCTTC
CATSDTSGASYNEQFF
>NA|many|TRBV20-1|TRBJ2-7|14
TGCAGTGCTAAGGGAGGCTGGGGGTCCTACGAGCAGTACTTC
CSAKGGWGSYEQYF
>TRBD2|NA|TRBV12-3/TRBV12-4|TRBJ2-5|15
TGTGCCAGCAGTCCTAGCGGACGGCCCCAAGAGACCCAGTACTTC
CASSPSGRPQETQYF
>NA|many|TRBV11-2|TRBJ1-4|12
TGTGCCAGCAGCCCGCGGGGAGAAAAACTGTTTTTT
CASSPRGEKLFF
>TRBD1|many|TRBV12-3/TRBV12-4|TRBJ1-5|15
TGTGCCAGCAGTTGGACAGGCGATAGCAATCAGCCCCAGCATTTT
CASSWTGDSNQPQHF